This TCR beta chain appears in the sequencing data of a study of vaccination and CD4 T cells after COVID-19. The study, taken as a whole, reports: Vaccine-specific clones in convalescent patients were spike mono-reactive in 304 of 307 cases.

CD4+ T cells that had been cultured provided DNA sequenced with the Oncomine TCR Beta short-read assay. MiXCR was run by TCRdb on the PCR reads, yielding one entry per CDR3 protein. The repertoire holds several thousand distinct CDR3 sequences, with 65% to 70% as singletons. By sample share, this clonotype is medium-sized. Its antigen is as yet unknown. Treatment given: approximately 9-day PBMC culture with coronavirus spike peptide pools or control peptides (ViraFEST assay). The sample here was CD4+ T cells from blood, cultured in vitro, taken before SARS-CoV-2 vaccination. The sequence was collected from a human donor who had recovered from COVID-19.

The chain's CDR3 is CASSLAWGNTEAFF. The CDR3 DNA sequence: TGTGCCAGCAGTTTGGCCTGGGGGAACACTGAAGCTTTCTTT. The chain joins TRBV6-2 or TRBV6-3 to TRBJ1-1, with no clear D. Germline V gene lookup returns CDR1 MNHEY and CDR2 SVGEGT. Trimming took off 4 bases at V and 1 base at J, with 10 bases between the two ends. The CDR3 length is 14 residues.